Below, 5 T cell receptor beta chains from the same sample are listed, as sequenced in a study of T cells expressing NK-cell markers. TCRdb reprocessed the 5' RACE reads, keeping one entry per CDR3 protein, no DNA. The table lists roughly 160,000 distinct CDR3 sequences. Sequenced: blood T cells: a sorted CD56 or NKG2C T cell subset, CD4+ or CD8+ T cells, or bulk PBMC T cells (not recorded which). The receptors were sampled from a woman between 18 and 70 years old in good health.

V usage is TRBV5-1 and J usage is TRBJ2-7; TCRdb reports TRBD1, a call that lacks DNA to check it against. CDR1 and CDR2 (germline): SGHRS, YFSETQ. The CDR3 runs 15 residues. CDR3 sequence reads: CASSRSLQGSTEQYF.

The chain uses TRBV19 and TRBJ2-2; the D gene TCRdb calls, TRBD1, cannot be checked with no DNA. Germline V gene data show CDR1 as LNHDA and CDR2 as SQIVND (reference sequence). The CDR3 covers 14 residues. CDR3: CASSRTGRTGELFF.

The genes are TRBV7-9 and TRBJ2-1. Germline-derived CDR1 and CDR2 are SEHNR and FQNEAQ (reference sequence). The CDR3 has 15 amino acids. The chain's CDR3 is CASSLAGGLYNEQFF.

The chain carries TRBV20-1 and TRBJ2-1; TCRdb reports TRBD2, a call that lacks DNA to check it against. This CDR3 region has 18 residues. CDR1 is DFQATT and CDR2 is SNEGSKA in the germline V gene (reference sequence). CDR3 region: CSARGPSGRRSSYNEQFF.

The chain combines TRBV2 with TRBJ2-5; no DNA is available, so the TRBD1 call from TCRdb remains unchecked. Germline V gene sequence: CDR1 SNHLY, CDR2 FYNNEI. The CDR3 has 16 residues. CDR3 sequence: CASSLLGGTGDETQYF.